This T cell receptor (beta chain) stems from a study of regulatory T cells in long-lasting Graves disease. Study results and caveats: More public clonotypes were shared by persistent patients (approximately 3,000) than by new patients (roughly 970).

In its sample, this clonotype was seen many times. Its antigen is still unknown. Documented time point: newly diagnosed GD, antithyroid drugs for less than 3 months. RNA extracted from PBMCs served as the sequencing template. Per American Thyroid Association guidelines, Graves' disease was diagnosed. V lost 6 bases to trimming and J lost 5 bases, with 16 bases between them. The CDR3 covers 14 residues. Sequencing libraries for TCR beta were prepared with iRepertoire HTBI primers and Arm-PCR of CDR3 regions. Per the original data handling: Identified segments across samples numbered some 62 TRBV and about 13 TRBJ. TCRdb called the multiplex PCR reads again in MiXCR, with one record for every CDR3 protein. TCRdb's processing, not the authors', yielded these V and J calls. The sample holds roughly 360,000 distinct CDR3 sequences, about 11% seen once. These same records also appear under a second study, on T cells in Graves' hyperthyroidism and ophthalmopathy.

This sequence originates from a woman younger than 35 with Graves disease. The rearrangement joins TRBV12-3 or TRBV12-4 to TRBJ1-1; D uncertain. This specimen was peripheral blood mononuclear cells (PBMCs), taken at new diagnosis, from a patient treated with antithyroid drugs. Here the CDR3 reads CASSPGFGSTEAFF. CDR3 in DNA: TGTGCCAGCAGCCCTGGTTTTGGTTCGACTGAAGCTTTCTTT.